The 16 T cell receptor beta chains below all came from one sample that was sequenced in a study of cytomegalovirus exposure and HLA in healthy donors. A multiplex PCR was run with 60 Vbeta primers and 13 Jbeta primers. The assay was immunoSEQ multiplex PCR, and TCRdb's table has in-frame clones only and misses some. This sample's clone table lists 100,000 to 150,000 clones. The material sequenced was PBMCs. All receptors come from a man aged 18-30 years in good health and CMV-seronegative.

The rearrangement uses TRBV9 and TRBJ2-5; 7 bases are shared with TRBD1. The J segment lost 5 bases and the V segment lost 3 bases, leaving 7 bases of the junction unmatched. The CDR3 is made up of 14 amino acids. Germline V gives CDR1 SGDLS, CDR2 YYNGEE. CDR3 sequence (DNA): TGTGCCAGCAGCGCGGGACAGTACTTGGAGACCCAGTACTTC. Translated: CASSAGQYLETQYF.

V gene TRBV19 combines with J gene TRBJ1-5, with D maybe TRBD1 (6 bases). The CDR3 has 13 amino acids. CDR1 and CDR2 (germline): LNHDA, SQIVND (reference sequence). With 10 bases removed from V and 10 bases from J, the gap between germline ends came to 20 bases. CDR3 region: CATNNGGLGPQHF. The CDR3 DNA follows: TGTGCCACTAACAACGGGGGGCTCGGACCCCAGCATTTT. Combining the CDR3 with reference TRBV19 and TRBJ1-5 gives the whole variable domain DGGITQSPKYLFRKEGQNVTLSCEQNLNHDAMYWYRQDPGQGLRLIYYSQIVNDFQKGDIAEGYSVSREKKESFPLTVTSAQKNPTAFYLCATNNGGLGPQHFGDGTRLSIL.

V and J are TRBV6-5 and TRBJ1-2; tentative D call: TRBD1 (6 bases). V shed 8 bases and J shed 6 bases, with 13 bases lying between them. The CDR3 contains 12 residues. CDR1 MNHEY and CDR2 SVGAGI come from the germline V gene. The chain's CDR3 is CASRAGTNGYTF. CDR3 nucleotide sequence: TGTGCCAGCCGCGCCGGGACAAATGGCTACACCTTC.

The chain uses TRBV7-8 and TRBJ1-1, with TRBD1 matching over 7 bases. Looked up from germline, CDR1 is SGHVS and CDR2 is FQNEAQ. The CDR3 sequence is 16 residues long. V shed 4 bases and J 4 bases; nucleotides not matched to a gene: 12. The CDR3 sequence: CASSSRQGWGATEAFF. The CDR3, as DNA: TGTGCCAGCAGCTCCAGACAGGGTTGGGGGGCCACTGAAGCTTTCTTT.

The CDR3 bases are TGTGCCAGTAGTTTCTACCCTGGGGCCAACGTCCTGACTTTC. This codes for CASSFYPGANVLTF. The chain has TRBV19 and TRBJ2-6; D is unresolved. Between the trimmed V and J ends, which lost 5 bases and 2 bases, there was a span of 7 bases. Germline CDR1 and CDR2: LNHDA and SQIVND (reference sequence). CDR3 length: 14 amino acids.

V is TRBV4-1 and J is TRBJ2-3, with TRBD2 matching over 14 bases. Trimming removed 4 bases from V and 5 bases from J; junction bases left unmatched: 11. The germline CDR1 and CDR2 sequences are MGHRA and YSYEKL. The CDR3 consists of 18 residues. CDR3 sequence (DNA): TGCGCCAGCAGCCCAATGGGGACTAGCGGGAGTCCTAGAGATACGCAGTATTTT. Its protein is CASSPMGTSGSPRDTQYF.

The chain carries TRBV27 and TRBJ1-6, with D unclear. In germline, CDR1 is MNHEY, CDR2 SMNVEV (reference sequence). The CDR3 runs to 14 residues. Trimming took 5 bases from V and 7 from J, leaving 12 bases between them. Here the CDR3 DNA reads TGTGCCAGCAGTAAACGGGGAGGCAATTCACCCCTCCACTTT. Protein product: CASSKRGGNSPLHF.

The chain joins TRBV10-3 to TRBJ1-4, with 10 nucleotides matching TRBD1. The V gene's germline CDR1 is ENHRY and CDR2 SYGVKD. CDR3 length: 17 residues. V lost 2 bases and J lost 5; bases outside the gene matches: 8. CDR3 amino acids: CAISEALPGQGNEKLFF. The CDR3 DNA reads as TGTGCCATCAGTGAGGCCCTTCCGGGACAGGGGAATGAAAAACTGTTTTTT.

The chain is built from TRBV28 and TRBJ1-2; D is ambiguous. The germline CDR1 and CDR2 sequences are MDHEN and SYDVKM. Between the trimmed V and J ends, which lost 2 bases and 7 bases, there was a span of 11 bases. The CDR3 consists of 13 residues. The CDR3 DNA follows: TGTGCCAGCAGTTTAGAAAAAGTCGGTGGCTACACCTTC. Translated, it gives CASSLEKVGGYTF.

The CDR3 reads CASSDWSENTIYF. The DNA for the CDR3 is TGTGCCAGCAGTGACTGGAGTGAAAACACCATATATTTT. This chain uses TRBV2 with TRBJ1-3; D not resolved. CDR1 is SNHLY, CDR2 FYNNEI, per germline. Trimming took 3 bases from V and 6 from J, leaving 9 bases between them. The CDR3 is 13 amino acids.

The chain uses TRBV5-1 and TRBJ2-7, with 8 positions matching TRBD1. This CDR3 region has 16 residues. V gave up 4 bases and J gave up 2 bases; unmatched junction bases: 11. The germline V gene has CDR1 SGHRS and CDR2 YFSETQ. This CDR3 is CASSLSPGQVTYEQYF. The CDR3 DNA sequence: TGCGCCAGCAGCCTATCCCCGGGACAGGTAACCTACGAGCAGTACTTC.

This sequence joins TRBV5-1 and TRBJ2-7; 14 nucleotides align to TRBD2. CDR3 length: 15 amino acids. Trimming took 5 bases from V and 6 from J; bases not matched to a gene: 7. CDR1 is SGHRS, CDR2 YFSETQ, per germline. Here the CDR3 DNA reads TGCGCCAGCAGACCGGGACTAGCGGGGGCCCGCGAGCAGTACTTC. Protein product: CASRPGLAGAREQYF. The variable domain in full, with the rest retrieved from reference TRBV5-1 and TRBJ2-7, is KAGVTQTPRYLIKTRGQQVTLSCSPISGHRSVSWYQQTPGQGLQFLFEYFSETQRNKGNFPGRFSGRQFSNSRSEMNVSTLELGDSALYLCASRPGLAGAREQYFGPGTRLTVT.

The rearrangement links TRBV28 to TRBJ1-3, with D unresolved. CDR3 size: 14 residues. Trimming removed 3 bases from V and 2 bases from J, with 8 bases in between. CDR1 and CDR2 (germline): MDHEN, SYDVKM. CDR3 in DNA: TGTGCCAGCAGTTTCTACGGTGCTGGAAACACCATATATTTT. Protein sequence: CASSFYGAGNTIYF.

The V and J genes are TRBV4-2 and TRBJ2-3; weak D call: TRBD1 (9 bases). The CDR3 is 16 residues long. CDR1 is LGHNA and CDR2 is YNFKEQ in the germline V gene. The V end lost 4 bases, the J end lost 3 bases, and 17 bases lay between the germline ends. CDR3 DNA sequence: TGTGCCAGCAGCCCGGGAGGGACAGGGTTAACAGATACGCAGTATTTT. Protein product: CASSPGGTGLTDTQYF.

V is TRBV15 and J is TRBJ1-2; a weak D match, TRBD1 (6 bases). The CDR3 extends over 15 amino acids. Trimming removed 2 bases at V and 6 bases at J, with 16 bases between. CDR1 and CDR2 (germline): LNHNV, YYDKDF (reference sequence). Here the CDR3 DNA reads TGTGCCACCAGCAGACCTCAGGGGATTGACGATGGCTACACCTTC. Translation gives CATSRPQGIDDGYTF.

The V and J genes are TRBV4-2 and TRBJ1-5; weak D call: TRBD1 (6 bases). Germline V gives CDR1 LGHNA, CDR2 YNFKEQ. V was trimmed by 0 bases and J by 3 bases, leaving 12 bases between them. This CDR3 is 16 amino acids long. Here the CDR3 DNA reads TGTGCCAGCAGCCAAGAAGGAGGACAGATCAATCAGCCCCAGCATTTT. Encoded protein: CASSQEGGQINQPQHF.